These 29 T cell receptor beta chains originate from one sample sequenced in a study of CD8 T cells in Susac syndrome. RNA was extracted with the RNeasy kit, and a quantity of roughly 0.5 to 1 ug was reverse transcribed using random hexamers. A single record per CDR3 protein comes from TCRdb applying MiXCR to the immunoSEQ multiplex PCR reads. The data contain 150,000 to 200,000 distinct CDR3 sequences, around 94% of them singletons. What was sequenced was CD4+ T cells from PBMCs. Receptors were obtained from a human donor in good health.

This sequence joins TRBV19 and TRBJ1-2, with D possibly TRBD1 on 6 matching bases. The CDR3 extends over 14 amino acids. CDR1 and CDR2 (germline): LNHDA, SQIVND (reference sequence). V was trimmed by 2 bases and J by 2 bases, leaving 9 bases between them. The CDR3 here is CASSIRGQNYGYTF. The CDR3 DNA is TGTGCCAGTAGTATAAGAGGACAGAACTATGGCTACACCTTC.

This chain connects TRBV29-1 to TRBJ2-7, with 9 bases matching TRBD1. The length of the CDR3 is 16 residues. The germline gives CDR1 SQVTM, CDR2 ANQGSEA. The J segment lost 7 bases and the V segment lost 0 bases, leaving 13 bases of the junction unmatched. The CDR3 nucleotides are TGCAGCGTTGAAGATGTATCCGGGACAGGGCTGCGGGAGCAGTACTTC. This sequence encodes CSVEDVSGTGLREQYF.

This clonotype was seen only once. In DNA, the CDR3 is TGCGCCAGCAGCCAAGGGGCAGGGAACGGCTACACCTTC. Encoded protein: CASSQGAGNGYTF. The chain couples TRBV4-3 to TRBJ1-2, with D possibly matching TRBD1 (5 bases). CDR3 length: 13 amino acids. Between the trimmed V and J ends, which lost 1 base and 8 bases, there was a span of 11 bases. Germline V gene sequence: CDR1 LGHNA, CDR2 YSLEER.

The J gene is TRBJ2-3, the V gene TRBV9, with D unresolved. CDR1 is SGDLS and CDR2 is YYNGEE in the germline V gene. V was clipped by 1 base and J by 2 bases, with 5 bases between them. The CDR3 runs 13 residues. The CDR3 region has the DNA TGTGCCAGCAGCGTATCCTTCACAGATACGCAGTATTTT. Encoded protein: CASSVSFTDTQYF.

The rearrangement joins TRBV3-1 to TRBJ1-2; D call uncertain. Per germline, CDR1 LGHDT and CDR2 YNNKEL (reference sequence). CDR3 length: 12 residues. V lost 1 base and J lost 6, with 6 bases in between. CDR3 sequence reads: CASSQALDGYTF. The CDR3 nucleotides are TGTGCCAGCAGCCAAGCCCTAGATGGCTACACCTTC.

V and J are TRBV20-1 and TRBJ2-7; perhaps TRBD2 as D (6 bases). The germline gives CDR1 DFQATT, CDR2 SNEGSKA (reference sequence). The ends were cut back, 5 bases at V and 6 bases at J, with 17 bases in the middle. There are 13 residues in the CDR3. CDR3 amino acids: CSAATRALVEQYF. The CDR3 DNA sequence: TGCAGTGCTGCGACTAGGGCCCTTGTCGAGCAGTACTTC.

V gene TRBV7-2 combines with J gene TRBJ2-3, with TRBD1 matching 7 bases. The ends lost 5 bases at V and 0 bases at J; junction bases unmatched: 5. The CDR3 length is 15 residues. CDR1 SGHTA and CDR2 FQGNSA come from the germline V gene. CDR3 DNA sequence: TGTGCCAGCAGCAGCCGGGACAGTAGCACAGATACGCAGTATTTT. This encodes CASSSRDSSTDTQYF.

Here the CDR3 reads CASSLASGAGEAFF. CDR3 DNA: TGTGCCAGCAGTTTAGCGTCGGGGGCGGGTGAAGCTTTCTTT. This chain joins TRBV12-3 or TRBV12-4 and TRBJ1-1, with D possibly matching TRBD1 (6 bases). V was clipped by 0 bases and J by 7 bases, with 12 bases between them. CDR3 length: 14 residues.

The rearrangement links TRBV27 to TRBJ1-5; weak D call: TRBD1 (5 bases). Trimming pared 3 bases from V and 0 bases from J, leaving 9 bases between. Germline V CDR1 and CDR2: MNHEY, SMNVEV (reference sequence). CDR3 length: 15 amino acids. This CDR3 reads CASSFGGYSNQPQHF. As DNA, the CDR3 is TGTGCCAGCAGTTTCGGGGGGTATAGCAATCAGCCCCAGCATTTT.

CDR3 sequence: CAWSVGGGATNTQYF. As DNA, the CDR3 is TGTGCCTGGAGTGTGGGCGGGGGGGCCACCAATACGCAGTATTTT. The chain couples TRBV30 to TRBJ2-3; 9 bases line up with TRBD2. The CDR3 runs to 15 residues. J gave up 7 bases and V 0 bases, and 8 bases lay outside the gene matches. CDR1 GTSNPN and CDR2 SVGIG come from the germline V gene (reference sequence). The variable domain in full, with the rest retrieved from reference TRBV30 and TRBJ2-3, is SQTIHQWPATLVQPVGSPLSLECTVEGTSNPNLYWYRQAAGRGLQLLFYSVGIGQISSEVPQNLSASRPQDRQFILSSKKLLLSDSGFYLCAWSVGGGATNTQYFGPGTRLTVL.

This clonotype appeared once. The chain carries TRBV9 and TRBJ2-7; TRBD2 is a possible D gene (5 bases). The CDR3 spans 14 residues. Trimming stripped 0 bases from V and 0 bases from J, with 7 bases between. The germline V gene has CDR1 SGDLS and CDR2 YYNGEE. CDR3: CASSVDGISYEQYF. The CDR3 bases are TGTGCCAGCAGCGTAGACGGGATCTCCTACGAGCAGTACTTC.

This rearrangement joins TRBV20-1 to TRBJ2-1, with TRBD2 as a possible D gene (6 bases). Germline V CDR1 and CDR2: DFQATT, SNEGSKA (reference sequence). The CDR3 sequence is 15 residues long. Trimming removed 1 base from V and 11 bases from J, with 21 bases in between. The CDR3 bases are TGCAGTGCTAGAGTCGGGGTTGGCCCGGGGGAAAAGCAGTTCTTC. This translates into CSARVGVGPGEKQFF.

The chain couples TRBV27 to TRBJ1-3, with a weak D call TRBD1 (5 bases). The ends were cut back, 5 bases at V and 3 bases at J, with 11 bases in the middle. Germline CDR1 reads MNHEY; CDR2 reads SMNVEV (reference sequence). The CDR3 extends over 14 amino acids. The CDR3 DNA reads TGTGCCAGCAGTCGCCGCCAGGGTGGAAACACCATATATTTT. Encoded protein: CASSRRQGGNTIYF.

The rearrangement uses TRBV3-1 and TRBJ1-5; D possibly corresponds to TRBD1 (6 bases). The CDR3 spans 13 residues. The V gene's germline CDR1 is LGHDT and CDR2 YNNKEL (reference sequence). Trimming took 4 bases from V and 7 from J, leaving 11 bases between them. The CDR3 sequence: CASSLGATQPQHF. In DNA, the CDR3 is TGTGCCAGCAGCCTGGGGGCGACCCAGCCCCAGCATTTT.

The chain has TRBV12-3 or TRBV12-4 and TRBJ1-1; TRBD1 might be the D (6 bases). The CDR3 is 13 residues long. Trimming stripped 6 bases from V and 4 bases from J, with 12 bases between. CDR3 in DNA: TGTGCCAGCAGAGCAGGACAGAGCACTGAAGCTTTCTTT. Protein sequence: CASRAGQSTEAFF.

The V call is TRBV27, the J call TRBJ2-5; the match to TRBD2 covers 9 bases. The V and J ends lost 4 bases and 4 bases, in that order; junction bases with no gene match: 10. The CDR3 totals 16 residues. Germline CDR1 is MNHEY and CDR2 is SMNVEV (reference sequence). The CDR3 bases are TGTGCCAGCAGTTCTCTAGCGGGGAGGTATTCAGAGACCCAGTACTTC. It translates to CASSSLAGRYSETQYF.

The chain is built from TRBV3-1 and TRBJ2-1; D may correspond to TRBD1 or TRBD2 (6 bases each). Germline CDR1 LGHDT, CDR2 YNNKEL (reference sequence). This CDR3 region has 17 residues. Deletions cut 3 bases from V and 0 bases from J, with 15 bases between. The CDR3 DNA reads as TGTGCCAGCAGCCACTTGTGGGGGGCTCCCTCCTACAATGAGCAGTTCTTC. It yields the protein CASSHLWGAPSYNEQFF.

This rearrangement joins TRBV27 to TRBJ2-7; TRBD1 might be the D (5 bases). The germline CDR1 and CDR2 sequences are MNHEY and SMNVEV (reference sequence). The CDR3 covers 13 residues. V was cut by 10 bases and J by 1 base, with 14 bases left in between. The CDR3 DNA reads as TGTGCCACCGGAAGGGCAGGGTCCTACGAGCAGTACTTC. Translating it yields CATGRAGSYEQYF.

The V call is TRBV24-1, the J call TRBJ2-3; the D gene could be TRBD1 or TRBD2 (5 bases each). This CDR3 spans 13 amino acids. Germline-derived CDR1 and CDR2 are KGHDR and SFDVKD. V gave up 7 bases and J gave up 0 bases, with 7 bases separating them. The chain's CDR3 is CATRGDSTDTQYF. In nucleotides, the CDR3 is TGTGCCACCAGGGGGGACAGCACAGATACGCAGTATTTT.

This chain uses TRBV5-6 with TRBJ2-1; D not certain. Germline loops: CDR1 SGHDT, CDR2 YYEEEE. Trimming removed 4 bases at V and 0 bases at J, with 11 bases between. The CDR3 covers 15 residues. The chain's CDR3 is CASSPFASSYNEQFF. The CDR3 bases are TGTGCCAGCAGCCCGTTTGCGAGCTCCTACAATGAGCAGTTCTTC.

CDR3 amino acids: CASSQWQGINEQFF. CDR3 bases: TGTGCCAGCAGCCAGTGGCAGGGGATCAATGAGCAGTTCTTC. This chain connects TRBV14 to TRBJ2-1, with a possible D match to TRBD1 (6 bases). V lost 3 bases and J lost 6, with 12 bases in between. The CDR3 runs 14 residues. CDR1 is SGHDN and CDR2 is FVKESK in the germline V gene.

This chain joins TRBV20-1 and TRBJ1-2; unclear D gene. The CDR3 consists of 14 residues. Deletions cut 5 bases from V and 8 bases from J, with 21 bases between. Germline CDR1 DFQATT, CDR2 SNEGSKA (reference sequence). The CDR3 is CSASDRASLLGYTF. CDR3 sequence (DNA): TGCAGTGCTTCCGACCGGGCCAGTCTGTTGGGCTACACCTTC.

The rearrangement joins TRBV7-2 to TRBJ2-2; D is perhaps TRBD1 (6 bases). The CDR3 covers 15 residues. The germline CDR1 and CDR2 sequences are SGHTA and FQGNSA. V lost 3 bases and J lost 6, with 14 bases in between. CDR3 in amino acids: CASSLSRGRAGELFF. The DNA for the CDR3 is TGTGCCAGCAGCTTGAGCAGGGGACGGGCCGGGGAGCTGTTTTTT.

The V call is TRBV3-1, the J call TRBJ2-2; D is perhaps TRBD1 (7 bases). V lost 10 bases and J lost 3, with 12 bases in between. Germline assignment: CDR1 LGHDT and CDR2 YNNKEL (reference sequence). The CDR3 loop spans 13 amino acids. The CDR3 DNA follows: TGTGCCACCAGGGGGGAGTACACCGGGGAGCTGTTTTTT. Protein product: CATRGEYTGELFF.

CDR3: CASSTQATGGEEQFF. CDR3 DNA sequence: TGTGCCAGCAGCACCCAAGCGACAGGGGGCGAGGAGCAGTTCTTC. J is TRBJ2-1 and V is TRBV9, with TRBD1 matching over 10 bases. The germline V gene encodes CDR1 SGDLS and CDR2 YYNGEE. The CDR3 extends over 15 amino acids. J lost 10 bases, V lost 4 bases, and 11 bases had no gene match.

The CDR3 DNA follows: TGTGCCAGCAGCGAGACTGGCTCTGGGGCCAACGTCCTGACTTTC. Its protein is CASSETGSGANVLTF. The rearrangement uses TRBV2 and TRBJ2-6; D uncertain. V was trimmed by 6 bases and J by 0 bases, leaving 9 bases between them. The germline gives CDR1 SNHLY, CDR2 FYNNEI. This CDR3 has 15 residues.

This clonotype was counted once. The rearrangement links TRBV20-1 to TRBJ1-4; D remains unclear. This CDR3 is built from 13 residues. In germline, CDR1 is DFQATT, CDR2 SNEGSKA (reference sequence). The germline V and J ends were trimmed by 4 bases and 0 bases, with 6 bases remaining between them. The CDR3 protein is CSATSSTNEKLFF. CDR3 nucleotides: TGCAGTGCTACATCATCAACTAATGAAAAACTGTTTTTT.

The V call is TRBV6-1, the J call TRBJ2-3, with D possibly TRBD2 on 5 matching bases. Germline CDR1 MNHNS, CDR2 SASEGT. Trimming removed 5 bases at V and 8 bases at J, with 17 bases between. This CDR3 contains 14 residues. In DNA form, the CDR3 reads TGTGCCAGCAGTATCAAAGCGGTGCTAGTTACGCAGTATTTT. Amino acid sequence: CASSIKAVLVTQYF.

The chain is built from TRBV7-2 and TRBJ2-5, with D hard to call. The length of the CDR3 is 13 residues. CDR1 is SGHTA, CDR2 FQGNSA, per germline. V was trimmed by 5 bases and J by 5 bases, leaving 12 bases between them. CDR3 residues: CASSRSTEETQYF. The CDR3 DNA follows: TGTGCCAGCAGCCGAAGCACAGAGGAGACCCAGTACTTC.